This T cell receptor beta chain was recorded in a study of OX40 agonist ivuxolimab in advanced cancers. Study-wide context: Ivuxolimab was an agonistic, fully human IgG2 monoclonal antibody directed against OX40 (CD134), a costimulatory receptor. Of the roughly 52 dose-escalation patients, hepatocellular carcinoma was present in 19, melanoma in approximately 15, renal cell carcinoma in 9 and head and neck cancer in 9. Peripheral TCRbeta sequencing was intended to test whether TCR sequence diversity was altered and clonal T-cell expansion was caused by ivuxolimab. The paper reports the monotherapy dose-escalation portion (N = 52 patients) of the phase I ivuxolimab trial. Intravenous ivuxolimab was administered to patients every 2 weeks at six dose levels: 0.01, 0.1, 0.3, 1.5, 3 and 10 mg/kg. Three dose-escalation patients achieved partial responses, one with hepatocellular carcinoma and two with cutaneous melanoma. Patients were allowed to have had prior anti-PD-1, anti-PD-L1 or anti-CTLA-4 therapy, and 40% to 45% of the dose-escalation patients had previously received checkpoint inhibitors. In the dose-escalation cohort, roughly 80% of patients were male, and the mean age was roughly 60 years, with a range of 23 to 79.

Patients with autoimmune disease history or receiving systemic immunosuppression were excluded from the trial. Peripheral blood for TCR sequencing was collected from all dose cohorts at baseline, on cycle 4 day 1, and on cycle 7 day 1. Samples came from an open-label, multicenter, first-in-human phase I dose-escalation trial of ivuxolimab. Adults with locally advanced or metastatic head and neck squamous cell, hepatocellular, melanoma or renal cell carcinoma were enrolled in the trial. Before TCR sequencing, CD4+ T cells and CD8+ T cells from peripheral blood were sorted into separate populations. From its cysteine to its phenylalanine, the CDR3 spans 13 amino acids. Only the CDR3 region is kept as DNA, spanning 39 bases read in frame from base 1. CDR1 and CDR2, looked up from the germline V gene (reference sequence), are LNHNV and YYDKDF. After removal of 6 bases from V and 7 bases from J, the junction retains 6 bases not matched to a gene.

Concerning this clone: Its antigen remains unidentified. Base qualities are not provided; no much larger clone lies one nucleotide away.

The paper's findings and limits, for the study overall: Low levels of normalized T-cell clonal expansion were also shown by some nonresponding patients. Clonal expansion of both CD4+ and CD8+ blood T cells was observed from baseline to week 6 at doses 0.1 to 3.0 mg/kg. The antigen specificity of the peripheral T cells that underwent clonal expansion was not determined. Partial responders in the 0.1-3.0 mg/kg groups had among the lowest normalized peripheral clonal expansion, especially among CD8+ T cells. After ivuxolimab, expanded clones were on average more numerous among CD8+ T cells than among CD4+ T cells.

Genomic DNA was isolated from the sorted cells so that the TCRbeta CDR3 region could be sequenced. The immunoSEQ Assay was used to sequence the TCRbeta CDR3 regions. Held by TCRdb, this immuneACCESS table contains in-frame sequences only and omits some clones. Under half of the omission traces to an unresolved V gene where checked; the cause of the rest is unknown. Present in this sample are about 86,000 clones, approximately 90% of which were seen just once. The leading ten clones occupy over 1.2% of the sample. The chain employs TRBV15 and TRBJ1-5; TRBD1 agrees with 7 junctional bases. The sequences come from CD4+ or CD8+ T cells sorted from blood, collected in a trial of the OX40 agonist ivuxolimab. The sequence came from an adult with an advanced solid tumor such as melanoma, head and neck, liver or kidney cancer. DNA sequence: TGTGCCACCAGGTTGGGACAGACACAGCCCCAGCATTTT. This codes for CATRLGQTQPQHF.